This entry describes one T cell receptor (beta chain). Its antigen is not known. The CDR3 totals 15 residues. Germline V gene data show CDR1 as SGHRS and CDR2 as YFSETQ. Trimming removed 4 bases from V and 0 bases from J, with 12 bases in between. The data derive from a study of radiotherapy plus CTLA-4 blockade in lung cancer. At the level of the study: The study recorded objective responses in 18% of patients and disease control in under 35%. Study-wide findings and caveats: In blood, tumor-derived TCR clones expanded after radiotherapy plus ipilimumab.

TCRdb keeps only in-frame clones here, not all; method: immunoSEQ multiplex PCR. The repertoire includes around 45,000 clones, roughly 67% of them detected once, and around 25% sits in the top ten. The V and J genes are TRBV5-1 and TRBJ2-3; D not resolved. The sequencing used peripheral blood, collected from a patient treated with radiotherapy plus ipilimumab. This receptor was taken from a human donor with non-small cell lung cancer who had a partial response to radiotherapy plus ipilimumab. As DNA, the CDR3 is TGCGCCAGCAGCCCCATAGCAGCTAGCACAGATACGCAGTATTTT. Protein sequence: CASSPIAASTDTQYF.